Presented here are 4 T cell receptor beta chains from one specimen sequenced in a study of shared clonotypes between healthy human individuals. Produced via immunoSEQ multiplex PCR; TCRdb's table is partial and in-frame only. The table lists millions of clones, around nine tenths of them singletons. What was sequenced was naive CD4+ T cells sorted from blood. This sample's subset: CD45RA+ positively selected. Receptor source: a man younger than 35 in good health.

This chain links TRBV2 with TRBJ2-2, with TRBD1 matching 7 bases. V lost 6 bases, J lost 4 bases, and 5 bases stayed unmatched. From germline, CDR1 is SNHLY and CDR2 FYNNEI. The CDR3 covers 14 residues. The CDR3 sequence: CASRDRVATGELFF. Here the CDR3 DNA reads TGTGCCAGCAGAGACAGGGTGGCCACCGGGGAGCTGTTTTTT.

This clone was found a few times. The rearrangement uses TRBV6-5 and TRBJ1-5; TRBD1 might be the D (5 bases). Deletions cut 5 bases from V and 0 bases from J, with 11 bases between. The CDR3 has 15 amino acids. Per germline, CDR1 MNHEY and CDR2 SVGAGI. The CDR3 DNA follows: TGTGCCAGCAGTCGGGACTTCCCTAGCAATCAGCCCCAGCATTTT. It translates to CASSRDFPSNQPQHF.

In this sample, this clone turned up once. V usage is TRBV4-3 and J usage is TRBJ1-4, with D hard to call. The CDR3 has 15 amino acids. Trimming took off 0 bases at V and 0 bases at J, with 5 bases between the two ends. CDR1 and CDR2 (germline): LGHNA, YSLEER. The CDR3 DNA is TGCGCCAGCAGCCAAGACGGAGCAACTAATGAAAAACTGTTTTTT. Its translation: CASSQDGATNEKLFF.

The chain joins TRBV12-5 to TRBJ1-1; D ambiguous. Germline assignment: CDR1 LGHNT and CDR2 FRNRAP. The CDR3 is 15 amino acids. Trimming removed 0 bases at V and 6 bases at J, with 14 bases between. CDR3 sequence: CASGLVLSGRAEAFF. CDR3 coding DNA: TGTGCTAGTGGTTTGGTACTGAGCGGGCGGGCTGAAGCTTTCTTT.